The T cell receptor beta chain under discussion was sequenced for a study of long-term antiretroviral therapy in people with HIV. General observations from the study: Repertoire dominance by clones expanded before ART was seen at all time points. Controls had broader CDR3 length ranges than HIV repertoires did. Subsequent to ART, diversity was augmented yet persisted below that of transplant donor controls.

Comment on this clone: What it recognizes is unknown.

V shed 4 bases and J shed 0 bases, with 11 bases lying between them. From germline, CDR1 is SGHRS and CDR2 YFSETQ. The CDR3 covers 15 residues. Survey level was the resolution at which the v3.0 immunoSEQ assay ran. Data came from immunoSEQ multiplex PCR; TCRdb stores just in-frame clones and leaves some out. The data hold some 16,000 clones, with roughly 81% observed a single time. J is TRBJ1-3 and V is TRBV5-1; D is possibly TRBD1 (5 bases). Sequenced here: unsorted PBMCs, sampled 0.5 years after starting antiretroviral therapy. The sequence was collected from a woman in her thirties or forties with HIV. The CDR3 region has the DNA TGCGCCAGCAGCAGGGACGGGAGCTCTGGAAACACCATATATTTT. It translates to CASSRDGSSGNTIYF.